Listed below are T cell receptor beta chains from one sample, sequenced in a study of beta chain features in type 1 diabetes. Generated by immunoSEQ multiplex PCR, the TCRdb table keeps only in-frame clones and is missing some. Here the sample spans about 270,000 clones, approximately 15% being singletons. The sequencing sample was made of naive CD4+ T cells from blood. These receptors were taken from a man aged 25-45 years with type 1 diabetes. Each CDR3 is given with its conserved first and last residue. A D gene is named only where the DNA matches it firmly. Expanded clones get a size class; other rows say once, few or many, or leave the size out.

abundance: few; j_gene: TRBJ2-6; d_gene: NA; v_gene: TRBV27; CDR3aa: CATQLSGANVLTF; CDR3nt: TGTGCCACACAGCTGAGTGGGGCCAACGTCCTGACTTTC
abundance: NA; j_gene: TRBJ2-7; d_gene: TRBD2; v_gene: TRBV29-1; CDR3aa: CSVVVPGLASYEQYF; CDR3nt: TGCAGCGTTGTTGTACCGGGACTAGCCTCCTACGAGCAGTACTTC
abundance: few; j_gene: TRBJ2-5; d_gene: NA; v_gene: TRBV28; CDR3aa: CASSWGGRETQYF; CDR3nt: TGTGCCAGCAGTTGGGGGGGCAGAGAGACCCAGTACTTC
abundance: NA; j_gene: TRBJ2-1; d_gene: TRBD2; v_gene: TRBV9; CDR3aa: CASSVGLAGENEQFF; CDR3nt: TGTGCCAGCAGCGTAGGACTAGCGGGAGAGAATGAGCAGTTCTTC
abundance: NA; j_gene: TRBJ2-6; d_gene: NA; v_gene: TRBV2; CDR3aa: CASGLGGPGANVLTF; CDR3nt: TGTGCCAGCGGACTGGGGGGGCCTGGGGCCAACGTCCTGACTTTC
abundance: NA; j_gene: TRBJ1-1; d_gene: NA; v_gene: TRBV30; CDR3aa: CAWSPAGGLGFF; CDR3nt: TGTGCCTGGAGTCCCGCGGGCGGGCTTGGTTTCTTT
abundance: NA; j_gene: TRBJ1-2; d_gene: TRBD1; v_gene: TRBV5-1; CDR3aa: CASSLQQGLDGYTF; CDR3nt: TGCGCCAGCAGCTTACAACAGGGGTTGGATGGCTACACCTTC
abundance: few; j_gene: TRBJ2-3; d_gene: TRBD2; v_gene: TRBV4-3; CDR3aa: CASSQDRTSGNYAQYF; CDR3nt: TGCGCCAGCAGCCAAGATCGAACTAGCGGGAACTATGCGCAGTATTTT
abundance: NA; j_gene: TRBJ2-3; d_gene: TRBD1; v_gene: TRBV29-1; CDR3aa: CSVEGTGVVPDTQYF; CDR3nt: TGCAGCGTTGAGGGGACAGGGGTGGTTCCAGATACGCAGTATTTT
abundance: NA; j_gene: TRBJ2-7; d_gene: NA; v_gene: TRBV6-6; CDR3aa: CASSYQTRTVDEQYF; CDR3nt: TGTGCCAGCAGTTACCAAACTCGGACAGTGGACGAGCAGTACTTC
abundance: NA; j_gene: TRBJ1-1; d_gene: NA; v_gene: TRBV27; CDR3aa: CAQHRGDTEAFF; CDR3nt: TGTGCCCAGCATCGGGGGGACACTGAAGCTTTCTTT
abundance: few; j_gene: TRBJ1-2; d_gene: NA; v_gene: TRBV7-2; CDR3aa: CASSLGTAGYIYGYTF; CDR3nt: TGTGCCAGCAGCTTAGGGACAGCCGGCTACATCTATGGCTACACCTTC
abundance: NA; j_gene: TRBJ2-3; d_gene: NA; v_gene: TRBV5-4; CDR3aa: CASSLRVSGTTDTQYF; CDR3nt: TGTGCCAGCAGCTTGAGAGTTAGCGGCACCACAGATACGCAGTATTTT
abundance: NA; j_gene: TRBJ1-1; d_gene: NA; v_gene: TRBV5-4; CDR3aa: CASRLQGGAEAFF; CDR3nt: TGTGCCAGCAGGCTACAGGGCGGCGCTGAAGCTTTCTTT
abundance: few; j_gene: TRBJ2-1; d_gene: TRBD2; v_gene: TRBV4-1; CDR3aa: CASSQEGLAGVHEQFF; CDR3nt: TGCGCCAGCAGCCAAGAGGGACTAGCGGGAGTTCATGAGCAGTTCTTC
abundance: few; j_gene: TRBJ2-1; d_gene: NA; v_gene: TRBV7-2; CDR3aa: CASSRPSEPSSYNEQFF; CDR3nt: TGTGCCAGCAGCCGGCCTAGCGAACCAAGCTCCTACAATGAGCAGTTCTTC
abundance: few; j_gene: TRBJ2-5; d_gene: TRBD2; v_gene: TRBV2; CDR3aa: CASSESVLAAQYF; CDR3nt: TGTGCCAGCAGTGAATCTGTACTAGCGGCTCAGTACTTC
abundance: few; j_gene: TRBJ2-2; d_gene: NA; v_gene: TRBV5-4; CDR3aa: CASSLGDRYTGELFF; CDR3nt: TGTGCCAGCAGCCTCGGCGACAGATACACCGGGGAGCTGTTTTTT
abundance: NA; j_gene: TRBJ1-1; d_gene: NA; v_gene: TRBV29-1; CDR3aa: CSVGRTEAFF; CDR3nt: TGCAGCGTAGGAAGGACAGAAGCTTTCTTT
abundance: NA; j_gene: TRBJ1-5; d_gene: NA; v_gene: TRBV2; CDR3aa: CASSARLSNQPQHF; CDR3nt: TGTGCCAGCAGTGCGAGGCTCTCGAATCAGCCCCAGCATTTT
abundance: few; j_gene: TRBJ2-3; d_gene: TRBD1; v_gene: TRBV7-2; CDR3aa: CASSSALTGADTQYF; CDR3nt: TGTGCCAGCAGTTCAGCCTTAACAGGGGCAGATACGCAGTATTTT
abundance: few; j_gene: TRBJ2-3; d_gene: TRBD2; v_gene: TRBV7-3; CDR3aa: CASSLSGGTTDTQYF; CDR3nt: TGTGCCAGCAGCTTATCGGGAGGGACGACAGATACGCAGTATTTT
abundance: NA; j_gene: TRBJ1-2; d_gene: TRBD1; v_gene: TRBV28; CDR3aa: CATGQGTF; CDR3nt: TGTGCCACGGGACAGGGCACCTTC
abundance: few; j_gene: TRBJ2-1; d_gene: TRBD2; v_gene: TRBV19; CDR3aa: CASSTVVAGMGGQFF; CDR3nt: TGTGCCAGTAGTACCGTGGTAGCGGGGATGGGAGGGCAGTTCTTC
abundance: NA; j_gene: TRBJ1-1; d_gene: TRBD1; v_gene: TRBV9; CDR3aa: CASSPRDRETEAFF; CDR3nt: TGTGCCAGCAGCCCCCGGGACAGGGAGACTGAAGCTTTCTTT
abundance: few; j_gene: TRBJ2-7; d_gene: NA; v_gene: TRBV29-1; CDR3aa: CSVGEGVRYEQYF; CDR3nt: TGCAGCGTTGGGGAGGGGGTTAGGTACGAGCAGTACTTC
abundance: few; j_gene: TRBJ1-5; d_gene: NA; v_gene: TRBV7-8; CDR3aa: CASSLRSNQPQHF; CDR3nt: TGTGCCAGCAGCCTTAGAAGCAATCAGCCCCAGCATTTT
abundance: NA; j_gene: TRBJ2-5; d_gene: NA; v_gene: TRBV18; CDR3aa: CASSPNPDQETQYF; CDR3nt: TGTGCCAGCTCACCTAACCCGGACCAAGAGACCCAGTACTTC
abundance: NA; j_gene: TRBJ1-5; d_gene: NA; v_gene: TRBV28; CDR3aa: CASRMTALQPQHF; CDR3nt: TGTGCCAGCAGGATGACAGCCCTCCAGCCCCAGCATTTT